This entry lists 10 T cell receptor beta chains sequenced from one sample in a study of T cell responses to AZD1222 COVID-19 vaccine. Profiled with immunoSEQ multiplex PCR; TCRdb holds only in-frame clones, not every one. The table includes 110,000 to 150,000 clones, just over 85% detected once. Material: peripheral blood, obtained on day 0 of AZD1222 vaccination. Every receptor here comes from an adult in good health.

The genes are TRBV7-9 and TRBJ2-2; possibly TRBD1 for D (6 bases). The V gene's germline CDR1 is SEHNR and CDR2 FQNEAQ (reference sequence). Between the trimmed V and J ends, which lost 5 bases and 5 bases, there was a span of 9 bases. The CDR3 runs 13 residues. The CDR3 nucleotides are TGTGCCAGCAGCCCCGGGACAACCGGGGAGCTGTTTTTT. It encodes CASSPGTTGELFF.

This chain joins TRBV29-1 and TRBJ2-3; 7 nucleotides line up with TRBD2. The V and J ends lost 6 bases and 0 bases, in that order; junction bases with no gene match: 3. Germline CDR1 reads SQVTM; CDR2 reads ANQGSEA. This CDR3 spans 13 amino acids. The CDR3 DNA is TGCAGCGTAGAGGGACTAAGCACAGATACGCAGTATTTT. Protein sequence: CSVEGLSTDTQYF.

CDR3 in DNA: TGTGCCAGCAGTTTTCTCAGGGTTGGTACTGAAGCTTTCTTT. This gives the protein CASSFLRVGTEAFF. The chain combines TRBV28 with TRBJ1-1, with D perhaps matching TRBD1 (5 bases). V lost 3 bases, J lost 5 bases, and 13 bases lay in between. Germline CDR1 MDHEN, CDR2 SYDVKM. CDR3 length equals 14 residues. Full variable domain (rest looked up from reference TRBV28 and TRBJ1-1): DVKVTQSSRYLVKRTGEKVFLECVQDMDHENMFWYRQDPGLGLRLIYFSYDVKMKEKGDIPEGYSVSREKKERFSLILESASTNQTSMYLCASSFLRVGTEAFFGQGTRLTVV.

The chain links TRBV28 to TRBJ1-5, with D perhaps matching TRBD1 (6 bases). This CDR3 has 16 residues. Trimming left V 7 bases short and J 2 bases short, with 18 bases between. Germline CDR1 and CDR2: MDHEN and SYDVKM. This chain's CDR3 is CASTLRGRGGNQPQHF. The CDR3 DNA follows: TGTGCCAGCACCCTAAGGGGTAGGGGGGGCAATCAGCCCCAGCATTTT.

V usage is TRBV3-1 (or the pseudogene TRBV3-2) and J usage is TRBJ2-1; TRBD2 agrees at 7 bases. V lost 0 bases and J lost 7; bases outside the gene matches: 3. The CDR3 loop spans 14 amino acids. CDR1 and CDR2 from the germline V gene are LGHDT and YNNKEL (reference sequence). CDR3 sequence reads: CASSQEGGYNEQFF. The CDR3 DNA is TGTGCCAGCAGCCAAGAGGGAGGGTATAATGAGCAGTTCTTC.

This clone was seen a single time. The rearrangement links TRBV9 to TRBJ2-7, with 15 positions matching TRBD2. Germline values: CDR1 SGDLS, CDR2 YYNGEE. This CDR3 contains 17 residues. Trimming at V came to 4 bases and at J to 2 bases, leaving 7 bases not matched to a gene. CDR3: CASSPGLAGGVAYEQYF. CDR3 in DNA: TGTGCCAGCAGCCCCGGACTAGCGGGAGGGGTCGCCTACGAGCAGTACTTC.

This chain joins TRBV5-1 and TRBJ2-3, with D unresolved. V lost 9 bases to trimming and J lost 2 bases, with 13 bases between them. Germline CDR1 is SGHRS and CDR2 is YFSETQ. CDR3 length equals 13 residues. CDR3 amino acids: CATSTSNTDTQYF. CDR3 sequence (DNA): TGCGCCACCTCGACTTCAAACACAGATACGCAGTATTTT.

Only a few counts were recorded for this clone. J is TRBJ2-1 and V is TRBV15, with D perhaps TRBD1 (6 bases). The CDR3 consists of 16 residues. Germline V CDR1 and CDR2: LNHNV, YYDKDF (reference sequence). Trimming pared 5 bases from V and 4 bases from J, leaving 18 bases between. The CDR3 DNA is TGTGCCACCAGCGGCCCGTCGACAGGCGATTACAATGAGCAGTTCTTC. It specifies CATSGPSTGDYNEQFF.

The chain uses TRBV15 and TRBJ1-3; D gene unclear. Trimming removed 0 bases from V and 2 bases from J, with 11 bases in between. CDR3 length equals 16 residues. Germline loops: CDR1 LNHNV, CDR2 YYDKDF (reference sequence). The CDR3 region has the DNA TGTGCCACCAGCAGAGATAGTGGAGGTGCTGGAAACACCATATATTTT. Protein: CATSRDSGGAGNTIYF.

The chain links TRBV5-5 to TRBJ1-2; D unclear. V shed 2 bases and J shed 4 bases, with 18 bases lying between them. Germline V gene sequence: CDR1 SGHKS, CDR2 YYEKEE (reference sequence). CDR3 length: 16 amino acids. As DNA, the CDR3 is TGTGCCAGCAGCTTAGGCCCAGATCTAAAGGGCTATGGCTACACCTTC. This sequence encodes CASSLGPDLKGYGYTF.